The clone carrying this T cell receptor (beta chain) was counted a few times. Its antigen is still unknown. The CDR3 length is 16 residues. The V gene lost 5 bases and the J gene lost 3 bases, with 19 bases spanning the gap. CDR1 is SGHVS and CDR2 is FNYEAQ in the germline V gene. This entry belongs to a study of blood T cells in healthy people across ages. Findings and limits, study-wide: Considered underestimates were the diversity estimates obtained from one million T cells.

Together with a sample-barcoded 5' primer, a J-beta primer mix was included in a second PCR lasting roughly 6 to 12 cycles. Tagging of each cDNA molecule was performed by a template-switch adaptor with 12 random nucleotides. TCRdb re-derived calls from the 5' RACE reads in MiXCR, one entry per CDR3 protein. The sample lists over 600,000 distinct CDR3 sequences; more than 50% were seen once. This chain connects TRBV7-6 to TRBJ2-5; D uncertain. The sequence was collected from a man in his forties or fifties in good health. The material sequenced was blood. CDR3 nucleotide sequence: TGTGCCAGCAGCCAGTCGGGTCTGGGGTGGGAAGAGACCCAGTACTTC. Protein sequence: CASSQSGLGWEETQYF.